The source of this T cell receptor (beta chain) is a study of blood T cell repertoires in COVID-19. V was shortened by 4 bases and J by 2 bases, with 5 bases between the two germline ends. This CDR3 is 12 amino acids long. Germline lookup yields CDR1 SGHAT and CDR2 FQNNGV. This table comes from immunoSEQ multiplex PCR, and its TCRdb copy is limited to in-frame clones, with some not included. This repertoire shows over 200,000 clones, over 65% found once; its top ten account for 3.3%. This sequence originates from a woman at least 80 years old with acute or convalescent COVID-19. The chain links TRBV11-2 to TRBJ1-1; D not certain. The sequencing input was peripheral blood. CDR3 nucleotide sequence: TGTGCCAGCAGCTCCCAAAACACTGAAGCTTTCTTT. This encodes CASSSQNTEAFF.